The clone carrying this T cell receptor beta chain has only a few counts. Its antigen is currently unknown. V lost 2 bases and J lost 2; bases outside the gene matches: 9. From germline, CDR1 is LGHNA and CDR2 YSLEER. The CDR3 length is 17 residues. This sample stems from a study of beta chain features in type 1 diabetes. In the study overall: There was similarity between patients and healthy donors in age, gender and cell yields.

The study's findings and limits: A moderate, significant TCRB CDR3 shortening appeared in type 1 diabetes across four CD4+ subsets. VDJ junctions from type 1 diabetes patients carried fewer insertions and larger deletions.

Investigators reverse transcribed all isolated RNA, so they sequenced expressed TCRB transcripts. Produced via immunoSEQ multiplex PCR; TCRdb's table is partial and in-frame only. The profile shows 500,000 to 800,000 clones, under 15% of them singletons. Every single donor gave one heparinised blood draw, and these averaged about 116 mL. Populations obtained by sorting all exceeded 95% purity. This rearrangement joins TRBV4-3 to TRBJ1-2, with 9 bases aligning to TRBD1. This receptor was obtained from a man aged 25-40 years with type 1 diabetes. Specimen: naive CD4+ T cells from blood. In DNA form, the CDR3 reads TGCGCCAGCAGCCAAAGTCCCCCGGGACAGGGAAACTATGGCTACACCTTC. Translated: CASSQSPPGQGNYGYTF.